Described below is a single TCR beta chain sequence and its context. It was during active infection that Seattle patients were enrolled and then longitudinally followed. This sample stems from a study of blood T cell repertoires in COVID-19. Study information: There were acute and convalescent COVID-19 samples, and they came from the United States, Italy and Spain.

Libraries were prepared by immunoSEQ multiplex PCR; TCRdb keeps only in-frame clonotypes and omits some of them. Of about 250,000 clones listed, 86% are singletons. Looked up from germline, CDR1 is KGHDR and CDR2 is SFDVKD. This CDR3 has 15 residues. The junction had 8 bases not matched to a gene; V was cut back by 5 bases and J by 4 bases. The clonotype originates from a woman of 80 years or more with COVID-19, enrolled during active disease. The specimen was peripheral blood. The genes are TRBV24-1 and TRBJ1-2, with TRBD1 matching over 8 bases. CDR3: CATSAQDREGYGYTF. The DNA of the CDR3 is TGTGCCACCAGTGCCCAGGACAGGGAGGGCTATGGCTACACCTTC.